These T cell receptor beta chains were read from a single sample in a study of CXCR3-negative and CXCR3-positive naive CD8 T cells. One entry per CDR3 protein, without DNA, is what TCRdb gives after re-calling the 5' RACE reads. The record lists about 92,000 distinct CDR3 sequences, of which the ten most abundant hold 0.75% to 0.95%. The sequencing sample was made of naive CXCR3+ CD8+ T cells from blood. The source is a human donor in good health. Some clones in this sample may be carry-over from other donors' samples. Both conserved end residues are part of each CDR3.

j_call v_call cdr3_aa
TRBJ2-3 TRBV5-1 CASSLAGGNTQYF
TRBJ2-4 TRBV7-9 CASRPVQNIQYF
TRBJ2-1 TRBV27 CASRTPRDRVPNEQFF
TRBJ1-5 TRBV9 CASSPGVGSNQPQHF
TRBJ2-2 TRBV29-1 CSVVLARNTGELFF
TRBJ2-7 TRBV28 CASSPPSRSIYEQYF
TRBJ2-5 TRBV29-1 CSVEDRGALRETQYF
TRBJ2-5 TRBV5-5 CASSSPLQETQYF
TRBJ2-7 TRBV4-1 CASSQLGGTSASEQYF
TRBJ2-1 TRBV29-1 CSVVRGDSYNEQFF
TRBJ2-7 TRBV9 CASSESATVNSYEQYF
TRBJ2-7 TRBV28 CASPSGLSSSYEQYF
TRBJ1-1 TRBV7-9 CASSFDGTEAFF
TRBJ2-1 TRBV7-8 CASSLTSGSHEQFF
TRBJ2-1 TRBV20-1 CSARSGGGWNEQFF